This T cell receptor (beta chain) is drawn from a study of shared clonotypes between healthy human individuals. Study details: The people who gave samples were two women and a few men aged 18 to 49. Study results and limitations: Having only a few donors restricted how much genetic and exposure-history diversity was captured.

A note on this clone: Its antigen is not known.

At deep level, the assay was performed. This table comes from immunoSEQ multiplex PCR, and its TCRdb copy is limited to in-frame clones, with some not included. The sample lists about 2.4 million clones, 90% to 95% occurring once. The germline gives CDR1 MDHEN, CDR2 SYDVKM. The V end was cut by 4 bases, the J end by 2 bases, with 18 bases between. The CDR3 totals 18 residues. All donors were healthy HIV-negative adults lacking recent acute infections or vaccinations. Specimen: naive CD4+ T cells from PBMCs. Stated subset: CD45RA+ positively selected. This TCR was recovered from a man aged 18 to 29 in good health. Some clones in this sample may be carry-over from other donors' samples. The gene calls are TRBV28 and TRBJ2-6; weak D call: TRBD2 (5 bases). CDR3 coding DNA: TGTGCCAGCAGTTCCCCGGGATTCCCCTGGACTGGGGCCAACGTCCTGACTTTC. Translation: CASSSPGFPWTGANVLTF.